A single sample is the source of the 23 T cell receptor beta chains below, sequenced in a study of T cell changes during pregnancy in multiple sclerosis (dated by TCRdb to the late 2010s). Library creation used the immunoSEQ multiplex PCR assay. TCRdb took over this immuneACCESS table, retaining in-frame rearrangements with V and J assigned. Such tables are incomplete; in checked studies, under half of the missing clones stem from an unresolved V gene, and the remainder is unexplained. In all, the sample holds about 36,000 clones, and just over 90% of those were seen once. 0.35% to 0.5% of the sample goes to the ten largest clones. The specimen was CD4+ T cells from peripheral blood mononuclear cells, collected in the first trimester of pregnancy. The receptor source for this set is a female donor with multiple sclerosis, enrolled in a pregnancy study.

The chain links TRBV6-5 to TRBJ1-3; D is possibly TRBD1 (6 bases). Trimming removed 6 bases from V and 4 bases from J, with 13 bases in between. Germline values: CDR1 MNHEY, CDR2 SVGAGI. The CDR3 runs to 14 residues. The CDR3 sequence: CASRKTGTGNTIYF. CDR3 sequence (DNA): TGTGCCAGCAGAAAAACAGGGACCGGAAACACCATATATTTT.

The chain couples TRBV5-1 to TRBJ2-1; 9 bases are shared with TRBD1. Germline assignment: CDR1 SGHRS and CDR2 YFSETQ. The CDR3 length is 14 residues. J was trimmed by 8 bases and V by 3 bases; bases with no gene match: 6. The chain's CDR3 is CASSYGTGSDEQFF. CDR3 nucleotides: TGCGCCAGCAGCTACGGGACAGGGAGCGATGAGCAGTTCTTC.

This chain links TRBV10-3 with TRBJ2-7; no reliable D call. This CDR3 is built from 10 residues. Per germline, CDR1 ENHRY and CDR2 SYGVKD. The V end lost 8 bases, the J end lost 5 bases, and 7 bases lay between the germline ends. CDR3 DNA sequence: TGTGCCATCGGAGATAACGAGCAGTACTTC. The encoded protein is CAIGDNEQYF.

This chain connects TRBV19 to TRBJ1-6; TRBD1 is a possible D gene (6 bases). Trimming removed 6 bases from V and 4 bases from J, with 13 bases in between. Germline assignment: CDR1 LNHDA and CDR2 SQIVND (reference sequence). CDR3 length: 15 residues. This CDR3 is CASSESTGYNSPLHF. The CDR3 coding sequence is TGTGCCAGTAGCGAGTCGACAGGTTATAATTCACCCCTCCACTTT.

On this clone itself: The germline gene is not matched at one end of the junction; a read error may be the cause. This chain connects TRBV18 to TRBJ2-7; a weak D match, TRBD2 (5 bases). CDR3 length: 14 amino acids. Germline CDR1 and CDR2: KGHSH and LQKENI. The CDR3 sequence is CASSPGVGVRPETF. In DNA form, the CDR3 reads TGTGCCAGCTCACCCGGGGTCGGCGTACGACCCGAAACTTTC.

The rearrangement links TRBV7-9 to TRBJ1-3, with D maybe TRBD1 (5 bases). CDR3 length equals 13 residues. The germline V and J ends were trimmed by 6 bases and 8 bases, with 14 bases remaining between them. CDR1 and CDR2 (germline): SEHNR, FQNEAQ (reference sequence). CDR3 nucleotides: TGTGCCAGCAGACGGGCAGGGTCAGACACCATATATTTT. It specifies CASRRAGSDTIYF.

The rearrangement links TRBV15 to TRBJ1-4; no clear D gene. This CDR3 has 13 residues. The V end was cut by 1 base, the J end by 7 bases, with 7 bases between. Germline-derived CDR1 and CDR2 are LNHNV and YYDKDF (reference sequence). The CDR3 reads CATSRGEVEKLFF. DNA of the CDR3: TGTGCCACCAGCAGAGGGGAGGTTGAAAAACTGTTTTTT.

The chain has TRBV9 and TRBJ2-1; 10 bases align to TRBD2. The CDR3 loop spans 16 amino acids. The germline V gene has CDR1 SGDLS and CDR2 YYNGEE. The ends lost 3 bases at V and 10 bases at J; junction bases unmatched: 13. The CDR3 coding sequence is TGTGCCAGCAGCGCGGGGGATCTAGCGGGAGAAGGGGAGCAGTTCTTC. Translated: CASSAGDLAGEGEQFF.

The chain is built from TRBV15 and TRBJ2-1, with TRBD2 matching 10 bases. V was clipped by 3 bases and J by 9 bases; unmatched bases: 5. This CDR3 spans 14 amino acids. CDR1 is LNHNV, CDR2 YYDKDF, per germline (reference sequence). CDR3: CATSSWIAGGEQFF. The CDR3 DNA reads TGTGCCACCAGCAGCTGGATAGCGGGGGGTGAGCAGTTCTTC.

This chain connects TRBV2 to TRBJ1-1, with D maybe TRBD1 (6 bases). Per germline, CDR1 SNHLY and CDR2 FYNNEI. The CDR3 sequence is 13 residues long. V lost 7 bases to trimming and J lost 6 bases, with 15 bases between them. In DNA, the CDR3 is TGTGCCAGCAAAGAACAGGGTAAAGCTGAAGCTTTCTTT. Its protein is CASKEQGKAEAFF. The variable domain in full, completed from reference TRBV2 and TRBJ1-1, reads EPEVTQTPSHQVTQMGQEVILRCVPISNHLYFYWYRQILGQKVEFLVSFYNNEISEKSEIFDDQFSVERPDGSNFTLKIRSTKLEDSAMYFCASKEQGKAEAFFGQGTRLTVV.

The V call is TRBV6-5, the J call TRBJ2-7; D may be TRBD1 (6 bases). Germline CDR1 MNHEY, CDR2 SVGAGI. V lost 2 bases, J lost 1 base, and 12 bases lay in between. This CDR3 region has 15 residues. CDR3 sequence (DNA): TGTGCCAGCAGTTACGACCCGACAGGATCCTACGAGCAGTACTTC. It translates to CASSYDPTGSYEQYF.

The V and J genes are TRBV7-7 and TRBJ2-3; D perhaps matches TRBD2 (5 bases). V gave up 4 bases and J gave up 6 bases, with 11 bases separating them. The CDR3 runs 13 residues. The germline gives CDR1 SSHAT, CDR2 FNYEAQ (reference sequence). The CDR3 bases are TGTGCCAGCAGCTCCTGGACGGGGGATACGCAGTATTTT. As protein: CASSSWTGDTQYF.

V and J are TRBV5-5 and TRBJ2-5, with 9 bases that match TRBD1. The germline gives CDR1 SGHKS, CDR2 YYEKEE (reference sequence). J lost 5 bases, V lost 3 bases, and 8 bases had no gene match. The length of the CDR3 is 15 residues. DNA of the CDR3: TGTGCCAGCAGCTCACAGGGGGCCCCTTGGGAGACCCAGTACTTC. Translating gives CASSSQGAPWETQYF.

The chain employs TRBV5-1 and TRBJ2-3; TRBD1 might be the D (5 bases). The CDR3 sequence is 19 residues long. Trimming removed 0 bases at V and 0 bases at J, with 20 bases between. CDR1 is SGHRS, CDR2 YFSETQ, per germline. The CDR3 nucleotides are TGCGCCAGCAGCTTGGCGTATGGGGCAGTCAAGACTAGCACAGATACGCAGTATTTT. It translates to CASSLAYGAVKTSTDTQYF.

This rearrangement joins TRBV5-1 to TRBJ2-7, with TRBD2 as a possible D gene (7 bases). V lost 4 bases and J lost 4, with 18 bases in between. The V gene's germline CDR1 is SGHRS and CDR2 YFSETQ. The CDR3 runs 15 residues. The CDR3, as DNA: TGCGCCAGCAGCACCCGAGGGGGGGAATCATACGAGCAGTACTTC. It is translated as CASSTRGGESYEQYF.

The rearrangement uses TRBV25-1 and TRBJ2-7, with 8 positions matching TRBD1. From germline, CDR1 is MGHDK and CDR2 SYGVNS. The trim removed 9 bases at V and 3 bases at J, leaving 7 bases unmatched. The CDR3 sequence is 13 residues long. The CDR3 coding sequence is TGTGCCAGTAGCCGGACAGGGAGCTACGAGCAGTACTTC. Translation gives CASSRTGSYEQYF.

The chain carries TRBV6-1 and TRBJ1-2; D is unresolved. CDR1 MNHNS and CDR2 SASEGT come from the germline V gene. CDR3 length: 12 residues. V shed 8 bases and J shed 4 bases, with 11 bases lying between them. CDR3 amino acids: CASRENPYGYTF. The CDR3 nucleotides are TGTGCCAGCCGCGAAAACCCCTATGGCTACACCTTC.

The CDR3 bases are TGCGCCAGCAGCTTGGGGCTAGCGGGAATATACAATGAGCAGTTCTTC. Amino acids: CASSLGLAGIYNEQFF. The chain carries TRBV5-1 and TRBJ2-1, with 9 bases identical to TRBD2. The germline V gene encodes CDR1 SGHRS and CDR2 YFSETQ. With 0 bases clipped from V and 4 bases from J, the junction kept 5 bases outside the gene matches. This CDR3 has 16 amino acids. The variable domain in full, with the rest retrieved from reference TRBV5-1 and TRBJ2-1, is KAGVTQTPRYLIKTRGQQVTLSCSPISGHRSVSWYQQTPGQGLQFLFEYFSETQRNKGNFPGRFSGRQFSNSRSEMNVSTLELGDSALYLCASSLGLAGIYNEQFFGPGTRLTVL.

The CDR3, as DNA: TGTGCCAGCCACTTACAGGGGGCAAGACAGCCCCAGCATTTT. This sequence encodes CASHLQGARQPQHF. The gene calls are TRBV19 and TRBJ1-5; 9 bases map to TRBD1. The V and J ends lost 9 bases and 7 bases, in that order; junction bases with no gene match: 10. There are 14 residues in the CDR3. Germline V gives CDR1 LNHDA, CDR2 SQIVND (reference sequence). Full variable domain (remainder filled in from reference TRBV19 and TRBJ1-5): DGGITQSPKYLFRKEGQNVTLSCEQNLNHDAMYWYRQDPGQGLRLIYYSQIVNDFQKGDIAEGYSVSREKKESFPLTVTSAQKNPTAFYLCASHLQGARQPQHFGDGTRLSIL.

V usage is TRBV5-6 and J usage is TRBJ1-2; D gene unclear. This CDR3 has 15 residues. The V end lost 1 base, the J end lost 4 bases, and 14 bases lay between the germline ends. CDR1 and CDR2 from the germline V gene are SGHDT and YYEEEE. CDR3 DNA: TGTGCCAGCAGCTTGTATTTCTCTTCCGGCTATGGCTACACCTTC. Translation: CASSLYFSSGYGYTF.

The chain employs TRBV6-6 and TRBJ1-5; 7 bases agree with TRBD1. Germline CDR1 reads MNHNY; CDR2 reads SVGAGI (reference sequence). Trimming at V came to 6 bases and at J to 7 bases, leaving 12 bases not matched to a gene. The CDR3 sequence is 15 residues long. DNA for the CDR3: TGTGCCAGCAGCCGTGGGACAGTGCCCCCCCAGCCCCAGCATTTT. Protein: CASSRGTVPPQPQHF.

The J gene is TRBJ1-2, the V gene TRBV28; D unresolved. The CDR3 is 14 residues long. CDR1 and CDR2 (germline): MDHEN, SYDVKM. Between the trimmed V and J ends, which lost 1 base and 6 bases, there was a span of 12 bases. CDR3 nucleotide sequence: TGTGCCAGCAGTTTATCGGGGAGTTTGAATGGCTACACCTTC. Residues: CASSLSGSLNGYTF.

The rearrangement links TRBV29-1 to TRBJ1-2, with no clear D. This CDR3 region has 14 residues. The germline V gene encodes CDR1 SQVTM and CDR2 ANQGSEA. V lost 0 bases to trimming and J lost 8 bases, with 16 bases between them. The CDR3 sequence is CSVEELEVLRGYTF. CDR3 bases: TGCAGCGTTGAAGAGTTGGAGGTTCTCAGGGGCTACACCTTC.